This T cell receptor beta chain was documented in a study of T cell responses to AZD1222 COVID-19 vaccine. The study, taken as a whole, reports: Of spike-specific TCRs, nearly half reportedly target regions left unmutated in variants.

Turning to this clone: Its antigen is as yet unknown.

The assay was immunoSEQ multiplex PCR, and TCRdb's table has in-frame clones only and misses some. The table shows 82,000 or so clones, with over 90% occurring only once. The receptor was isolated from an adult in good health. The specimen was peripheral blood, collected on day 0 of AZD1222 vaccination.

The CDR3 nucleotides are TGTGCCAGTAGTGCCGACAGGAATCAGCCCCAGCATTTT. The encoded protein is CASSADRNQPQHF. The chain is built from TRBV19 and TRBJ1-5, with D possibly matching TRBD1 (6 bases). Germline CDR1 reads LNHDA; CDR2 reads SQIVND (reference sequence). CDR3 size: 13 residues. Deletions cut 5 bases from V and 4 bases from J, with 9 bases between.